The T cell receptor beta chain described here comes from a study of T cells after yellow fever vaccination. One entry per CDR3 protein results from TCRdb running MiXCR on the 5' RACE reads. The sample has 300,000 or so distinct CDR3 sequences, 8.1% seen once; the top ten hold roughly a sixth. To note about this clonotype: Its antigen is undetermined.

Findings and caveats of the study: Researchers cautioned that FACS-sorted repertoires could harbor abundant clonotypes contaminating from the bulk population. Only a small proportion of the clonotypes turned up in both the CD4 and the CD8 compartments, likely arising from convergent recombination.

This CDR3 has 15 residues. Germline CDR1 reads SGHTA; CDR2 reads FQGNSA. V lost 5 bases and J lost 6, with 17 bases in between. The sequence derives from a man younger than 35 who received the YFV17D yellow fever vaccine. The chain links TRBV7-2 to TRBJ1-3, with a weak D call TRBD1 (6 bases). This material consisted of PBMCs, taken about 49 days after the first yellow fever vaccination. The CDR3 region has the DNA TGTGCCAGCAGCACAGAAACAGGGAGGACAAACACCATATATTTT. This encodes CASSTETGRTNTIYF.